The sequence of this T cell receptor (beta chain) was determined in a study of T cells after yellow fever vaccination. As for the study in general: It was SMART-Seq v4 Ultra Low Input that prepared the fractions with low cell numbers.

Per the germline V gene, CDR1 is MNHEY and CDR2 is SMNVEV (reference sequence). V lost 6 bases and J 4 bases, leaving 18 bases between the germline ends. This CDR3 comprises 15 residues. With respect to this clonotype: Its antigen is currently unknown.

Study-wide results and caveats: Subsequent to the booster, the majority of primary-vaccination clones reappeared (around 96% CD4, 88% CD8).

One entry per CDR3 protein, called by TCRdb with MiXCR from the 5' RACE reads. This sample has roughly 520,000 distinct CDR3 sequences, with 20% to 25% found just once. The rearrangement links TRBV27 to TRBJ1-2, with D perhaps matching TRBD1 (5 bases). Sequenced material: PBMCs, taken about 21 days after the first yellow fever vaccination. This clonotype was sampled from a young man who received the YFV17D yellow fever vaccine. The CDR3 loop reads CASRSFGDPFYGYTF. DNA for the CDR3: TGTGCCAGCAGATCCTTCGGGGACCCGTTCTATGGCTACACCTTC.